The 20 T cell receptor beta chains below come from one sample, sequenced in a study of blood T cell repertoires in COVID-19. Clones were read by immunoSEQ multiplex PCR, and TCRdb kept only the in-frame ones, dropping some. The sample has 65,000 to 85,000 clones, 88% seen once. Sequencing used peripheral blood. The receptors here all came from a human donor in a cohort sampled during active COVID-19.

This chain uses TRBV27 with TRBJ2-5; the match to TRBD2 covers 8 bases. CDR1 and CDR2 from the germline V gene are MNHEY and SMNVEV (reference sequence). V lost 5 bases, J lost 1 base, and 6 bases stayed unmatched. The CDR3 totals 15 residues. CDR3 sequence: CASSRRGLAQETQYF. The CDR3 nucleotides read TGTGCCAGCAGTCGCCGAGGACTAGCCCAAGAGACCCAGTACTTC.

The rearrangement uses TRBV28 and TRBJ1-2, with TRBD1 as a possible D gene (5 bases). From germline, CDR1 is MDHEN and CDR2 SYDVKM. Trimming took 6 bases from V and 3 from J, leaving 14 bases between them. The CDR3 is 14 residues long. Here the CDR3 DNA reads TGTGCCAGCAGACCCCATCGGGGGTACTATGGCTACACCTTC. Its protein product is CASRPHRGYYGYTF.

V and J are TRBV13 and TRBJ1-2; possible D gene TRBD1, 6 bases. This CDR3 comprises 16 residues. Trimming left V 2 bases short and J 1 base short, with 14 bases between. The germline gives CDR1 PRHDT, CDR2 FYEKMQ (reference sequence). As DNA, the CDR3 is TGTGCCAGCAGCTTAAAGTACCACAGGGATAACTATGGCTACACCTTC. Its translation: CASSLKYHRDNYGYTF.

The chain recombines TRBV3-1 (or the pseudogene TRBV3-2) with TRBJ2-7, with TRBD2 matching over 7 bases. Unmatched junction bases numbered 12, after V lost 1 base and J lost 3 bases. There are 17 residues in the CDR3. Germline V gives CDR1 LGHDT, CDR2 YNNKEL (reference sequence). In DNA, the CDR3 is TGTGCCAGCAGCCAAGCATGGGGAGGGGCCGGCTTCTACGAGCAGTACTTC. This translates into CASSQAWGGAGFYEQYF.

The J gene is TRBJ2-2, the V gene TRBV4-2, with D possibly matching TRBD2 (6 bases). The CDR3 has 15 amino acids. The ends were cut back, 1 base at V and 2 bases at J, with 8 bases in the middle. Germline V gene sequence: CDR1 LGHNA, CDR2 YNFKEQ. In DNA form, the CDR3 reads TGTGCCAGCAGCCAAGCGACTAGTAACACCGGGGAGCTGTTTTTT. Its protein is CASSQATSNTGELFF.

CDR3 in DNA: TGTGCCAGCAGCCCCGGGCGGGATGAGCAGTTCTTC. This gives the protein CASSPGRDEQFF. The chain combines TRBV5-4 with TRBJ2-1; tentatively, D is TRBD2 (5 bases). CDR1 SGHNT and CDR2 YYREEE come from the germline V gene (reference sequence). The CDR3 consists of 12 residues. Trimming removed 4 bases at V and 8 bases at J, with 10 bases between.

The rearrangement joins TRBV7-6 to TRBJ2-5; a weak D match, TRBD1 (5 bases). The CDR3 has 15 residues. Deletions cut 3 bases from V and 5 bases from J, with 16 bases between. Looked up from germline, CDR1 is SGHVS and CDR2 is FNYEAQ. The DNA of the CDR3 is TGTGCCAGCAGCTTGGATGCAGGGTTCTATGAGACCCAGTACTTC. It yields the protein CASSLDAGFYETQYF. Drawing the rest from reference TRBV7-6 and TRBJ2-5, the complete variable domain is GAGVSQSPRYKVTKRGQDVALRCDPISGHVSLYWYRQALGQGPEFLTYFNYEAQQDKSGLPNDRFSAERPEGSISTLTIQRTEQRDSAMYRCASSLDAGFYETQYFGPGTRLLVL.

As concerns this clone: At one of its ends the junction is not consistent with the germline gene, which may arise from a read error. This chain connects TRBV2 to TRBJ2-2; weak D call: TRBD2 (5 bases). Germline CDR1 and CDR2: SNHLY and FYNNEI. The CDR3 covers 15 residues. The chain's CDR3 is CASSEPGLEHRGAVF. In DNA form, the CDR3 reads TGTGCCAGCAGTGAACCCGGGTTGGAACACCGGGGAGCTGTTTTT.

The rearrangement uses TRBV4-1 and TRBJ1-2; D ambiguous. This CDR3 has 13 amino acids. Per the germline V gene, CDR1 is MGHRA and CDR2 is YSYEKL. Trimming stripped 3 bases from V and 8 bases from J, with 13 bases between. CDR3 sequence (DNA): TGCGCCAGCAGCCAGGCCAGTGTGGCCGGCTACACCTTC. Its translation is CASSQASVAGYTF.

This rearrangement joins TRBV5-4 to TRBJ2-2; 8 nucleotides align to TRBD2. CDR1 and CDR2 from the germline V gene are SGHNT and YYREEE (reference sequence). CDR3 size: 15 residues. V shed 3 bases, J shed 4 bases, and the junction held 5 bases outside the gene matches. The DNA for the CDR3 is TGTGCCAGCAGCTCATGGACTAGCAGCACCGGGGAGCTGTTTTTT. It yields the protein CASSSWTSSTGELFF.

The chain uses TRBV9 and TRBJ1-1; TRBD1 agrees at 10 bases. Germline V gives CDR1 SGDLS, CDR2 YYNGEE. J gave up 1 base and V 0 bases, and 3 bases lay outside the gene matches. This CDR3 contains 16 residues. The CDR3 spells CASSVGDRGKNTEAFF. CDR3 nucleotide sequence: TGTGCCAGCAGCGTAGGGGACAGGGGTAAGAACACTGAAGCTTTCTTT.

The chain has TRBV30 and TRBJ1-1, with 7 positions matching TRBD1. There are 12 residues in the CDR3. The germline V gene encodes CDR1 GTSNPN and CDR2 SVGIG (reference sequence). V lost 2 bases, J lost 4 bases, and 1 base stayed unmatched. The chain's CDR3 is CAWSPGGTEAFF. Here the CDR3 DNA reads TGTGCCTGGAGTCCAGGGGGCACTGAAGCTTTCTTT.

This rearrangement joins TRBV9 to TRBJ2-7; 7 bases align to TRBD2. This CDR3 is built from 15 residues. V lost 0 bases, J lost 2 bases, and 5 bases stayed unmatched. Germline CDR1 is SGDLS and CDR2 is YYNGEE. The CDR3: CASSVESSGTYEQYF. In DNA, the CDR3 is TGTGCCAGCAGCGTAGAATCTAGCGGAACCTACGAGCAGTACTTC.

The V call is TRBV2, the J call TRBJ2-5, with D possibly matching TRBD1 (6 bases). V lost 5 bases, J lost 2 bases, and 12 bases lay in between. Per germline, CDR1 SNHLY and CDR2 FYNNEI. This CDR3 is 14 amino acids long. In DNA, the CDR3 is TGTGCCAGCAGTATGGACAGATTTCAAGAGACCCAGTACTTC. This sequence encodes CASSMDRFQETQYF.

This clone has just a few counts. This sequence joins TRBV2 and TRBJ1-3, with D possibly matching TRBD1 (6 bases). The germline V gene has CDR1 SNHLY and CDR2 FYNNEI. The CDR3 has 15 amino acids. Between the trimmed V and J ends, which lost 5 bases and 0 bases, there was a span of 11 bases. CDR3 protein: CASSRAQGSGNTIYF. CDR3 sequence (DNA): TGTGCCAGCAGTCGGGCACAGGGCTCTGGAAACACCATATATTTT.

This chain joins TRBV19 and TRBJ2-1; 7 positions match TRBD2. This CDR3 comprises 15 residues. Losses at the gene ends were 2 bases for V and 4 bases for J; bases not matched to a gene: 5. CDR1 LNHDA and CDR2 SQIVND come from the germline V gene (reference sequence). Here the CDR3 reads CASSITSGVYNEQFF. CDR3 DNA: TGTGCCAGTAGTATAACAAGCGGGGTTTACAATGAGCAGTTCTTC.

This clone was picked up a small number of times. CDR3 in DNA: TGTGCCAGCAGTTATCAGGGGAGCTCCTACAATGAGCAGTTCTTC. This gives the protein CASSYQGSSYNEQFF. The V and J genes are TRBV2 and TRBJ2-1, with D maybe TRBD1 (6 bases). Germline V gives CDR1 SNHLY, CDR2 FYNNEI. CDR3 length: 15 residues. The germline V and J ends were trimmed by 5 bases and 0 bases, with 11 bases remaining between them.

This clone appeared once. J is TRBJ1-4 and V is TRBV28; D not resolved. From germline, CDR1 is MDHEN and CDR2 SYDVKM. This CDR3 is 14 amino acids long. V was clipped by 7 bases and J by 0 bases, with 9 bases between them. For the CDR3, the DNA is TGTGCCAGCAATTCGGGGTCAACTAATGAAAAACTGTTTTTT. Translation gives CASNSGSTNEKLFF.

The chain recombines TRBV3-1 (or the pseudogene TRBV3-2) with TRBJ2-5, with D maybe TRBD2 (6 bases). V was clipped by 0 bases and J by 2 bases, with 13 bases between them. This CDR3 spans 16 amino acids. Germline V lookup: CDR1 LGHDT, CDR2 YNNKEL (reference sequence). In DNA form, the CDR3 reads TGTGCCAGCAGCCAAGACCTCCTAGCGTATCAAGAGACCCAGTACTTC. As protein: CASSQDLLAYQETQYF.

The chain has TRBV4-3 and TRBJ1-4; D perhaps matches TRBD1 (5 bases). The CDR3 loop spans 16 amino acids. Germline V lookup: CDR1 LGHNA, CDR2 YSLEER. V lost 4 bases and J 4 bases, leaving 16 bases between the germline ends. Written as DNA, the CDR3 is TGCGCCAGCAGCCGGAAGACACAGGCCCTTAATGAAAAACTGTTTTTT. It yields the protein CASSRKTQALNEKLFF.